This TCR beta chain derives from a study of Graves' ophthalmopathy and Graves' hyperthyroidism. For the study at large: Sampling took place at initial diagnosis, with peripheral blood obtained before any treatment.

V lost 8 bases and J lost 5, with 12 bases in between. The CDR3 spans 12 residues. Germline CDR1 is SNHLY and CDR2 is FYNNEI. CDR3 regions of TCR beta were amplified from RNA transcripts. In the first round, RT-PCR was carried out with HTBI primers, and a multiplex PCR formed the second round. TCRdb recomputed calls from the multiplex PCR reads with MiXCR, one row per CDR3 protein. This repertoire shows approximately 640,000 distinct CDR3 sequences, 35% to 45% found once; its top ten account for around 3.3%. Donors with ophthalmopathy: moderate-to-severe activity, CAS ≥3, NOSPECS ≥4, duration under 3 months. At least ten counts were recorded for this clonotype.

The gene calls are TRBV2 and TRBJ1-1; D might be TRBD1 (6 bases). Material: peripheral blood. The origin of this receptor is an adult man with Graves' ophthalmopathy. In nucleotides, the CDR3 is TGTGCCAGCCTTAGGGGGTTGACTGAAGCTTTCTTT. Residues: CASLRGLTEAFF.